The present TCR beta chain was sequenced within a study of identical twins. A single record per CDR3 protein comes from TCRdb applying MiXCR to the 5' RACE reads. The sample lists over 600,000 distinct CDR3 sequences, around 20% occurring once. This CDR3 has 14 amino acids. Germline loops: CDR1 SEHNR, CDR2 FQNEAQ (reference sequence). Trimming removed 1 base from V and 1 base from J, with 7 bases in between. These same records also appear under a second study, on T cells expressing NK-cell markers. That study reports: Dominant NKG2C+ clonotype frequencies of about 1.0-7.5% of CD8+ T cells were measured in more than 5 donors.

The clonotype comes from a young woman in good health. The sequenced sample consisted of PBMCs. The rearrangement uses TRBV7-9 and TRBJ2-5; D not resolved. CDR3 coding DNA: TGTGCCAGCAGCTTAGGCCACGGCCAAGAGACCCAGTACTTC. This gives the protein CASSLGHGQETQYF.